The source of this T cell receptor (beta chain) is a study of T cell responses to AZD1222 COVID-19 vaccine. Study conclusions and caveats: Seropositivity was recorded at baseline in only a handful of AZD1222 recipients.

On this clone: Its antigen is unidentified.

Germline lookup yields CDR1 MNHNS and CDR2 SASEGT. This CDR3 region has 12 residues. V was clipped by 2 bases and J by 4 bases, with 3 bases between them. The repertoire was sequenced with immunoSEQ multiplex PCR; TCRdb's copy has only in-frame clones and lacks some. The data contain over 200,000 clones, 94% of them seen just once; the ten biggest clones take up 1.5% to 2%. This receptor was obtained from an adult who received the MenACWY meningococcal vaccine as a control. The chain couples TRBV6-1 to TRBJ2-1; D is uncertain. The sequencing used peripheral blood, collected 28 days after the second dose of the MenACWY control vaccine. CDR3 coding DNA: TGTGCCAGCAGTGAACGGTACAATGAGCAGTTCTTC. Translation gives CASSERYNEQFF.